This paragraph reports one T cell receptor (beta chain). This CDR3 has 16 residues. Germline V gene sequence: CDR1 SGHRS, CDR2 YFSETQ. The V and J ends lost 0 bases and 0 bases respectively, with 13 bases between them. Libraries were prepared by immunoSEQ multiplex PCR; TCRdb keeps only in-frame clonotypes and omits some of them. The sample lists fewer than 1.6 million clones; about 98.5% were seen once. This sample is drawn from a study of shared clonotypes between healthy human individuals. A CD45RA+ naive subset and a CD45RA-negative memory subset were split from CD4+ cells. Sequences were obtained from naive CD4+ T cells sorted from blood. Documented subset: CD45RA+ positively selected. The receptor comes from a man between 25 and 39 years old in good health. The chain combines TRBV5-1 with TRBJ2-7; D may be TRBD1 or TRBD2 (5 bases each). The CDR3 loop is CASSLGWDGYSYEQYF. The DNA of the CDR3 is TGCGCCAGCAGCTTGGGGTGGGACGGATACTCCTACGAGCAGTACTTC.